This is a list of T cell receptor beta chains from one sample in a study of T cells after yellow fever vaccination. A single record per CDR3 protein comes from TCRdb applying MiXCR to the 5' RACE reads. The sample comprises approximately 600,000 distinct CDR3 sequences, 12% of which are singletons, and 14% to 15% rests with the top ten. Source: PBMCs, taken on the day of the yellow fever booster vaccination. These receptors all come from a man younger than 40 who received the YFV17D yellow fever vaccine. CDR3s leave out the opening cysteine and the closing phenylalanine or tryptophan. Some rows mark clone size as missing; the rest say once, few, many or name a class of expanded clone.

j_call: TRBJ2-7; clone_size: many; v_call: TRBV5-1; cdr3_aa: ASSPLGGSNNEQY
j_call: TRBJ2-1; clone_size: NA; v_call: TRBV11-2; cdr3_aa: ASSGEAGTSSSYNEQF
j_call: TRBJ2-7; clone_size: once; v_call: TRBV29-1; cdr3_aa: SVGTPPSNEQY
j_call: TRBJ2-1; clone_size: many; v_call: TRBV7-8; cdr3_aa: ASSLGTLNEPF
j_call: TRBJ2-1; clone_size: NA; v_call: TRBV7-2; cdr3_aa: ASSFWETYNEQF
j_call: TRBJ2-1; clone_size: NA; v_call: TRBV30; cdr3_aa: AWRNRGHNEQF
j_call: TRBJ1-1; clone_size: few; v_call: TRBV27; cdr3_aa: ASSRDVAGTTEAF
j_call: TRBJ1-6; clone_size: NA; v_call: TRBV9; cdr3_aa: ASSPEDRGLTLH
j_call: TRBJ2-5; clone_size: few; v_call: TRBV5-1; cdr3_aa: ASSLVARKETQY
j_call: TRBJ2-3; clone_size: NA; v_call: TRBV29-1; cdr3_aa: SVEWSGRVDTQY
j_call: TRBJ2-6; clone_size: few; v_call: TRBV12-3/TRBV12-4; cdr3_aa: ASGLQSSGANVLT
j_call: TRBJ1-2; clone_size: few; v_call: TRBV6-1; cdr3_aa: ATHPATASYGYT
j_call: TRBJ2-5; clone_size: few; v_call: TRBV5-1; cdr3_aa: ASSLEGAGELTQY
j_call: TRBJ2-7; clone_size: few; v_call: TRBV2; cdr3_aa: ASSFVNYEQY
j_call: TRBJ2-1; clone_size: once; v_call: TRBV20-1; cdr3_aa: SASVPNPANEQF
j_call: TRBJ1-1; clone_size: NA; v_call: TRBV30; cdr3_aa: AWRSPGLQNTEAF
j_call: TRBJ2-2; clone_size: NA; v_call: TRBV7-9; cdr3_aa: ASSQTGIIGGELF
j_call: TRBJ2-6; clone_size: few; v_call: TRBV7-2; cdr3_aa: ASSFSSGGSAANVLT
j_call: TRBJ1-5; clone_size: NA; v_call: TRBV16; cdr3_aa: ASSHWDRRNQPQH
j_call: TRBJ2-2; clone_size: NA; v_call: TRBV19; cdr3_aa: ASSIGLAADLNTGELF
j_call: TRBJ2-1; clone_size: few; v_call: TRBV30; cdr3_aa: AWSGLAGRYNEQF
j_call: TRBJ2-7; clone_size: NA; v_call: TRBV28; cdr3_aa: ASSPPPGSYEQY